This T cell receptor beta chain was documented in a study of T cell responses to AZD1222 COVID-19 vaccine. TCRdb keeps only in-frame clones here, not all; method: immunoSEQ multiplex PCR. This table has some 200,000 clones, approximately 93% appearing once. Study-wide findings and caveats: At 160-218 and 743-854, vaccine-associated CD4 TCRs were dominant, and they spanned spike.

Turning to this clone: Its target is not known.

The V and J ends lost 5 bases and 0 bases respectively, with 16 bases between them. Germline-derived CDR1 and CDR2 are SGHAT and FQDESV (reference sequence). This CDR3 comprises 16 residues. The TCR comes from an adult in good health. V usage is TRBV11-1 and J usage is TRBJ1-2; possibly TRBD1 for D (5 bases). The sample consisted of peripheral blood, taken on day 0 of AZD1222 vaccination. CDR3 residues: CASSPRRGEANYGYTF. The DNA of the CDR3 is TGTGCCAGCAGCCCTCGTCGAGGGGAAGCTAACTATGGCTACACCTTC. Filled out from reference TRBV11-1 and TRBJ1-2, the complete variable domain reads EAEVAQSPRYKITEKSQAVAFWCDPISGHATLYWYRQILGQGPELLVQFQDESVVDDSQLPKDRFSAERLKGVDSTLKIQPAELGDSAMYLCASSPRRGEANYGYTFGSGTRLTVV.